The rows below give T cell receptor beta chains drawn from one sample of a study of beta chain features in type 1 diabetes. TCRdb's copy holds only in-frame clones and misses some; the assay was immunoSEQ multiplex PCR. Of 130,000 or so clones listed, roughly 9.7% are singletons. Sequences were obtained from central memory CD4+ T cells from blood. These receptors originate from a woman in her 40s in good health. CDR3s leave out the opening cysteine and the closing phenylalanine or tryptophan.

j_gene | v_gene | CDR3aa
TRBJ2-3 | TRBV18 | ASSPYRAESTDTQY
TRBJ1-1 | TRBV6-6 | ASSSAGGWGTEAF
TRBJ1-4 | TRBV2 | ASSDRGNEKLF
TRBJ2-2 | TRBV9 | ASSVVSRTLNTGELF
TRBJ2-3 | TRBV7-8 | ASSLKSGGAIGRTDTQY
TRBJ2-3 | TRBV7-2 | ASSSRAGSTDTQY
TRBJ1-1 | TRBV11-2 | ASSQRYREAF
TRBJ1-1 | TRBV5-6 | VYPGGQNTEAF
TRBJ2-6 | TRBV27 | ASSPRQGWNSGANVLT
TRBJ2-1 | TRBV4-3 | ASSQGRGSYNEQF
TRBJ2-5 | TRBV5-1 | ASSLDRAYQETQY
TRBJ2-7 | TRBV5-4 | ASSLGGQSTYEQY
TRBJ1-1 | TRBV6-5 | ASSYAGGSVTEAF
TRBJ1-1 | TRBV4-1 | ASSPGGSQSSEAF
TRBJ2-3 | TRBV6-5 | ASTQGPGSTDTQY
TRBJ1-4 | TRBV27 | ASSMRTNEKLF
TRBJ1-1 | TRBV2 | ASRVQGAGTEAF
TRBJ1-1 | TRBV7-2 | ASSMMGQIYEAF
TRBJ1-5 | TRBV7-9 | ASSQGTGAQH
TRBJ1-2 | TRBV5-4 | ASSLGTGSARAQANYGYT
TRBJ2-5 | TRBV11-2 | ASSKASGGWETQY
TRBJ2-7 | TRBV18 | ASSPPSETGQY
TRBJ2-7 | TRBV7-2 | ASSLTSVGEQY
TRBJ2-5 | TRBV5-6 | ASSSPGMGLQETQY
TRBJ1-6 | TRBV5-6 | ASSLGQGSNSPLH
TRBJ1-2 | TRBV6-5 | ASSLKTGPNYGYT
TRBJ2-2 | TRBV15 | ATSRGGAHTGELF
TRBJ1-6 | TRBV21-1 | ASTVEDRANSPLH
TRBJ1-5 | TRBV6-6 | ASRTGVQPQH
TRBJ1-5 | TRBV2 | ASSDADSANQPQH
TRBJ1-1 | TRBV19 | ASSTTGTGHTEAF
TRBJ1-3 | TRBV9 | ASSPVGDRRLNTIY
TRBJ1-5 | TRBV5-6 | ASSLAGGSNQPQH
TRBJ1-6 | TRBV11-2 | ASSLDGNSPLH
TRBJ1-2 | TRBV5-4 | ATMPPQGWGGYT
TRBJ2-1 | TRBV7-2 | ASSFTISGEQF
TRBJ2-1 | TRBV6-1 | ASSYPRPDEQF
TRBJ1-2 | TRBV6-5 | ASSQGAFGGYT
TRBJ2-1 | TRBV6-6 | ASSWTVPYNEQF
TRBJ1-5 | TRBV18 | ASSTGGPNQPQH
TRBJ2-1 | TRBV19 | ASRRTGDEYNEQF
TRBJ1-2 | TRBV10-3 | AISDSGPGYGYT
TRBJ1-2 | TRBV6-5 | ASSQGTDSGYT
TRBJ1-6 | TRBV7-9 | ASSTAAGTGLNSPLH
TRBJ2-3 | TRBV27 | ASRGTSPDTQY
TRBJ2-2 | TRBV2 | ASSEPGGELF
TRBJ2-7 | TRBV4-1 | ASSPGQSLTSGGDYEQY
TRBJ1-1 | TRBV11-3 | ASSYQGSRAF
TRBJ1-2 | TRBV10-3 | AISWQGYNYGYT